One sample yielded the 29 T cell receptor beta chains listed below, sequenced in a study of early T cells in non-severe SARS-CoV-2 infection. MiXCR, run by TCRdb on the 5' RACE reads, gives a single entry per CDR3 protein. The sample records about 64,000 distinct CDR3 sequences, under 15% being singletons. The sequenced material came from whole blood. These receptors were obtained from an adult who was a healthcare worker with PCR-confirmed SARS-CoV-2 infection or an uninfected control (not recorded which).

This clonotype occurred a few times. This sequence joins TRBV5-4 and TRBJ2-1; D might be TRBD1 (5 bases). Trimming took 0 bases from V and 4 from J, leaving 14 bases between them. This CDR3 has 16 amino acids. Germline CDR1 reads SGHNT; CDR2 reads YYREEE (reference sequence). The CDR3 is CASSLEGSSSYNEQFF. Here the CDR3 DNA reads TGTGCCAGCAGCTTGGAGGGGTCTAGTAGTTACAATGAGCAGTTCTTC.

Ten or more counts support this clonotype. The genes are TRBV7-6 and TRBJ2-7, with 9 bases identical to TRBD1. The CDR3 is 13 residues long. V was clipped by 5 bases and J by 7 bases; unmatched bases: 6. Germline CDR1 reads SGHVS; CDR2 reads FNYEAQ. Written as DNA, the CDR3 is TGTGCCAGCAGCGTAAGACAGGGGGAGGAGCAGTACTTC. Encoded protein: CASSVRQGEEQYF.

The chain carries TRBV7-2 and TRBJ1-1; D remains unclear. The CDR3 has 15 residues. V lost 2 bases and J lost 0, with 10 bases in between. Germline V gene sequence: CDR1 SGHTA, CDR2 FQGNSA. CDR3 DNA: TGTGCCAGCAGCTTAATGGACGGGATGAACACTGAAGCTTTCTTT. Its translation is CASSLMDGMNTEAFF.

The chain employs TRBV18 and TRBJ1-1; TRBD1 might be the D (6 bases). V lost 5 bases to trimming and J lost 1 base, with 8 bases between them. CDR1 and CDR2 (germline): KGHSH, LQKENI. CDR3 length: 13 amino acids. The CDR3 loop reads CASSKDRNTEAFF. CDR3 DNA sequence: TGTGCCAGCTCAAAGGACAGGAACACTGAAGCTTTCTTT.

The chain links TRBV7-2 to TRBJ2-3; perhaps TRBD1 as D (5 bases). This CDR3 has 14 residues. Germline V gene data show CDR1 as SGHTA and CDR2 as FQGNSA. The ends were cut back, 1 base at V and 5 bases at J, with 10 bases in the middle. CDR3 nucleotide sequence: TGTGCCAGCAGCTTAGACCACACAGGAGATACGCAGTATTTT. Protein sequence: CASSLDHTGDTQYF.

The J gene is TRBJ2-5, the V gene TRBV3-1, with TRBD2 matching over 8 bases. Germline V CDR1 and CDR2: LGHDT, YNNKEL (reference sequence). V dropped 7 bases and J dropped 5; count of bases not matched to a gene: 9. This CDR3 has 14 residues. CDR3 loop: CASTLAGGRETQYF. For the CDR3, the DNA is TGTGCCAGCACCCTTGCGGGGGGCCGTGAGACCCAGTACTTC.

The V call is TRBV27, the J call TRBJ1-4; 7 nucleotides agree with TRBD1. Per germline, CDR1 MNHEY and CDR2 SMNVEV (reference sequence). J gave up 7 bases and V 5 bases, and 10 bases lay outside the gene matches. The length of the CDR3 is 15 residues. CDR3 sequence (DNA): TGTGCCAGCAGTCCATGGGACAGCCGGGCTGAAAAACTGTTTTTT. Translation gives CASSPWDSRAEKLFF. Complete variable domain (other parts from reference TRBV27 and TRBJ1-4): EAQVTQNPRYLITVTGKKLTVTCSQNMNHEYMSWYRQDPGLGLRQIYYSMNVEVTDKGDVPEGYKVSRKEKRNFPLILESPSPNQTSLYFCASSPWDSRAEKLFFGSGTQLSVL.

The chain has TRBV20-1 and TRBJ2-5, with 8 bases lining up with TRBD2. Germline CDR1 and CDR2: DFQATT and SNEGSKA (reference sequence). This CDR3 is 13 amino acids long. The V segment lost 6 bases and the J segment 3 bases; nucleotides outside the gene matches: 6. The CDR3 loop is CSAFSGAKETQYF. The CDR3 DNA sequence: TGCAGTGCGTTTAGCGGGGCCAAAGAGACCCAGTACTTC.

This clonotype was seen ten or more times. The chain recombines TRBV6-5 with TRBJ2-7, with D tentatively TRBD2 (5 bases). Germline CDR1 reads MNHEY; CDR2 reads SVGAGI. The CDR3 is made up of 14 amino acids. The germline V and J ends were trimmed by 6 bases and 0 bases, with 12 bases remaining between them. DNA for the CDR3: TGTGCCAGCAGCCAAATCGGGGACTCCTACGAGCAGTACTTC. It encodes CASSQIGDSYEQYF.

This clonotype showed up just a few times. The V call is TRBV19, the J call TRBJ2-1; a possible D gene is TRBD2 (6 bases). Germline CDR1 reads LNHDA; CDR2 reads SQIVND (reference sequence). V dropped 3 bases and J dropped 9 bases, with 27 bases sitting between them. The CDR3 loop spans 18 amino acids. The CDR3 nucleotides read TGTGCCAGTAGTATCCTCCCCGGGCGGGGCCACGACTCGGGTGAGCAGTTCTTC. Protein: CASSILPGRGHDSGEQFF.

In this sample, this clonotype turned up a few times. The rearrangement uses TRBV6-2 or TRBV6-3 and TRBJ2-6, with D unclear. Per germline, CDR1 MNHEY and CDR2 SVGEGT. The CDR3 sequence is 15 residues long. V was shortened by 5 bases and J by 4 bases, with 12 bases between the two germline ends. CDR3 sequence (DNA): TGTGCCAGCAGTACAGCCAAGGCCGGGGCCAACGTCCTGACTTTC. Protein sequence: CASSTAKAGANVLTF.

This clonotype showed up many times. The rearrangement joins TRBV29-1 to TRBJ2-1; D is possibly TRBD2 (5 bases). The V end was cut by 6 bases, the J end by 9 bases, with 15 bases between. This CDR3 has 12 residues. The germline CDR1 and CDR2 sequences are SQVTM and ANQGSEA. CDR3 DNA: TGCAGCGTGGAAAGGGTTCGGGGTGAGCAGTTCTTC. Translation gives CSVERVRGEQFF.

This clonotype was counted ten times or more. This chain connects TRBV5-1 to TRBJ2-7; no definite D call. Trimming cost V 0 bases and J 2 bases, with 3 bases left between them. The CDR3 extends over 12 amino acids. The germline gives CDR1 SGHRS, CDR2 YFSETQ. Here the CDR3 DNA reads TGCGCCAGCAGCTTGGTTCCCTACGAGCAGTACTTC. It translates to CASSLVPYEQYF.

This clonotype appeared many times. The rearrangement uses TRBV7-8 and TRBJ2-5; 9 nucleotides align to TRBD1. The CDR3 totals 15 residues. CDR1 and CDR2 from the germline V gene are SGHVS and FQNEAQ. With 5 bases clipped from V and 2 bases from J, the junction kept 6 bases outside the gene matches. The CDR3 protein is CASSTGTGYQETQYF. In nucleotides, the CDR3 is TGTGCCAGCAGCACCGGGACAGGGTATCAAGAGACCCAGTACTTC.

This clonotype turned up a few times. CDR3 in amino acids: CASGRTGGNSPLHF. The CDR3 nucleotides read TGTGCTAGTGGCCGGACAGGGGGTAATTCACCCCTCCACTTT. The chain combines TRBV12-5 with TRBJ1-6, with 10 bases fitting TRBD1. This CDR3 contains 14 residues. From germline, CDR1 is LGHNT and CDR2 FRNRAP. V was pared by 6 bases and J by 6 bases, with 2 bases of the junction left unmatched. The complete variable domain, with remaining parts taken from reference TRBV12-5 and TRBJ1-6, reads DARVTQTPRHKVTEMGQEVTMRCQPILGHNTVFWYRQTMMQGLELLAYFRNRAPLDDSGMPKDRFSAEMPDATLATLKIQPSEPRDSAVYFCASGRTGGNSPLHFGNGTRLTVT.

This clonotype has just a few counts. The chain is built from TRBV7-6 and TRBJ2-1; D could derive from TRBD1 or TRBD2 (6 bases each). The CDR3 is 14 residues long. Germline V gene lookup returns CDR1 SGHVS and CDR2 FNYEAQ. Trimming cost V 1 base and J 7 bases, with 11 bases left between them. CDR3 protein: CASSLGGTTNEQFF. The CDR3 DNA sequence: TGTGCCAGCAGCTTAGGCGGGACAACTAATGAGCAGTTCTTC.

This clonotype is medium-sized within its sample. The V call is TRBV29-1, the J call TRBJ2-1; possibly TRBD2 for D (5 bases). Trimming pared 5 bases from V and 0 bases from J, leaving 11 bases between. Per germline, CDR1 SQVTM and CDR2 ANQGSEA. This CDR3 is built from 14 residues. Written as DNA, the CDR3 is TGCAGCGTTAAAGCGGCGAGCTCCTACAATGAGCAGTTCTTC. It encodes CSVKAASSYNEQFF.

The chain uses TRBV6-5 and TRBJ2-7; 7 bases line up with TRBD1. This CDR3 is 14 amino acids long. V was clipped by 2 bases and J by 6 bases; unmatched bases: 7. The germline V gene has CDR1 MNHEY and CDR2 SVGAGI. The CDR3 is CASSYVKGAGEQYF. CDR3 DNA sequence: TGTGCCAGCAGTTACGTGAAGGGGGCGGGCGAGCAGTACTTC.

The chain couples TRBV7-6 to TRBJ2-2, with D possibly being TRBD1 (5 bases). The V gene lost 4 bases and the J gene lost 4 bases, with 19 bases spanning the gap. This CDR3 region has 17 residues. Germline CDR1 is SGHVS and CDR2 is FNYEAQ. CDR3 amino acids: CASSYPEQEEGTGELFF. The CDR3 nucleotides read TGTGCCAGCAGCTACCCCGAACAGGAAGAAGGCACCGGGGAGCTGTTTTTT.

This chain uses TRBV9 with TRBJ2-2; D perhaps matches TRBD2 (5 bases). Germline lookup yields CDR1 SGDLS and CDR2 YYNGEE. The V and J ends lost 0 bases and 6 bases respectively, with 9 bases between them. This CDR3 has 14 residues. CDR3 protein: CASSVVRGAGELFF. CDR3 DNA sequence: TGTGCCAGCAGCGTAGTCCGGGGTGCCGGGGAGCTGTTTTTT.

This clonotype was seen at least ten times. The chain links TRBV30 to TRBJ2-3; D uncertain. Between the trimmed V and J ends, which lost 3 bases and 2 bases, there was a span of 9 bases. There are 13 residues in the CDR3. Germline V gene lookup returns CDR1 GTSNPN and CDR2 SVGIG (reference sequence). CDR3 residues: CAWRTSSTDTQYF. In DNA form, the CDR3 reads TGTGCCTGGAGAACCAGTTCCACAGATACGCAGTATTTT.

The chain couples TRBV5-1 to TRBJ1-2, with D possibly being TRBD1 (5 bases). Per the germline V gene, CDR1 is SGHRS and CDR2 is YFSETQ. This CDR3 contains 15 residues. Trimming removed 0 bases at V and 0 bases at J, with 9 bases between. CDR3 sequence reads: CASSLGQRPNYGYTF. The CDR3 coding sequence is TGCGCCAGCAGCTTGGGACAGCGACCTAACTATGGCTACACCTTC.

This chain connects TRBV7-2 to TRBJ2-2, with TRBD2 identical over 7 bases. The CDR3 runs 14 residues. Unmatched junction bases numbered 7, after V lost 7 bases and J lost 5 bases. Germline assignment: CDR1 SGHTA and CDR2 FQGNSA. CDR3 amino acids: CASNPGGSTGELFF. CDR3 coding DNA: TGTGCCAGCAACCCGGGGGGTTCTACCGGGGAGCTGTTTTTT.

This clonotype was seen ten or more times. V and J are TRBV6-2 or TRBV6-3 and TRBJ2-3, with 7 bases lining up with TRBD1. The CDR3 length is 15 residues. CDR1 and CDR2 (germline): MNHEY, SVGEGT. With V trimmed by 1 base and J by 0 bases, 1 base remained unmatched. The chain's CDR3 is CASSYWDSSTDTQYF. CDR3 sequence (DNA): TGTGCCAGCAGTTACTGGGACAGTAGCACAGATACGCAGTATTTT.

This clonotype was seen a few times. The V gene is TRBV9, the J gene TRBJ2-7; weak D call: TRBD1 (5 bases). Germline CDR1 reads SGDLS; CDR2 reads YYNGEE. V was shortened by 0 bases and J by 7 bases, with 8 bases between the two germline ends. The CDR3 covers 12 residues. The DNA of the CDR3 is TGTGCCAGCAGCGTAGAGGCAGGGGAGCAGTACTTC. It translates to CASSVEAGEQYF.

The chain has TRBV5-1 and TRBJ2-1, with 10 bases aligning to TRBD2. Germline V CDR1 and CDR2: SGHRS, YFSETQ. The CDR3 has 15 residues. The J segment lost 6 bases and the V segment lost 0 bases, leaving 3 bases of the junction unmatched. The CDR3 DNA sequence: TGCGCCAGCAGCTTGGGAGCGGGGGGGCGCAATGAGCAGTTCTTC. Residues: CASSLGAGGRNEQFF.

This clonotype was recorded many times. The CDR3 bases are TGTGCCAGTAGTTCTGGGACAGGGGGTCTACAGCCCCAGCATTTT. This codes for CASSSGTGGLQPQHF. V gene TRBV19 combines with J gene TRBJ1-5; 11 bases line up with TRBD1. This CDR3 spans 15 amino acids. Trimming cost V 5 bases and J 7 bases; bases outside gene matches: 7. The germline V gene has CDR1 LNHDA and CDR2 SQIVND (reference sequence).

This clonotype came up many times. This chain joins TRBV2 and TRBJ2-5, with TRBD2 identical over 14 bases. V trimming: 6 bases; J trimming: 3 bases; junction bases outside the gene matches: 3. The CDR3 spans 15 residues. From germline, CDR1 is SNHLY and CDR2 FYNNEI. CDR3 sequence (DNA): TGTGCCAGCAGCGTGACTAGCGGGGGGGAAGAGACCCAGTACTTC. Amino acids: CASSVTSGGEETQYF.

By share, this clonotype ranks as large. The chain couples TRBV27 to TRBJ1-1; D gene unclear. V was pared by 5 bases and J by 7 bases, with 8 bases between. CDR1 and CDR2 (germline): MNHEY, SMNVEV (reference sequence). The CDR3 has 11 residues. The CDR3 nucleotides are TGTGCCAGCAGTCTTAGTGGTGAAGCTTTCTTT. Translated, it gives CASSLSGEAFF.